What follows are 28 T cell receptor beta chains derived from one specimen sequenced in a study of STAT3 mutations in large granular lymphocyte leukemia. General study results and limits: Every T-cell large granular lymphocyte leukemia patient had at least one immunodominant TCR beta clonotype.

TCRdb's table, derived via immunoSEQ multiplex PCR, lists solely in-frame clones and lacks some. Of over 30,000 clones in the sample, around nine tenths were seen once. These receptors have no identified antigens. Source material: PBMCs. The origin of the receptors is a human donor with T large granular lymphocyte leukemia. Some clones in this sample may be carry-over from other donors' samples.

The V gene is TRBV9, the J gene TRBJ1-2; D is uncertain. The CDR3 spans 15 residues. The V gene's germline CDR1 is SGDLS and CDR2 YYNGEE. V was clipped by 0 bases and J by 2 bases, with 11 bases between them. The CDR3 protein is CASSVDGGKNYGYTF. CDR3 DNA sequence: TGTGCCAGCAGCGTAGATGGAGGGAAGAACTATGGCTACACCTTC. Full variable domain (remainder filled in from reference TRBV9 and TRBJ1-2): DSGVTQTPKHLITATGQRVTLRCSPRSGDLSVYWYQQSLDQGLQFLIQYYNGEERAKGNILERFSAQQFPDLHSELNLSSLELGDSALYFCASSVDGGKNYGYTFGSGTRLTVV.

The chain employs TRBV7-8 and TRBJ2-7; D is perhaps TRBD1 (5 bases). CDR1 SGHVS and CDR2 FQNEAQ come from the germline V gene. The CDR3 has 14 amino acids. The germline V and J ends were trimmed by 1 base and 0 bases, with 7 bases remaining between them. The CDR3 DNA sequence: TGTGCCAGCAGCTTAGGCAGGGTCTCCTACGAGCAGTACTTC. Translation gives CASSLGRVSYEQYF.

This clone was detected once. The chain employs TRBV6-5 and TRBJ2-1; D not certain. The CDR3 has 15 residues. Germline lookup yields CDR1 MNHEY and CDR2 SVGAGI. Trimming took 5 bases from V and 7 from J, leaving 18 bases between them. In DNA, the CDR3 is TGTGCCAGCAGTCCTCCCGGTCGGGTCGAGAATGAGCAGTTCTTC. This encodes CASSPPGRVENEQFF.

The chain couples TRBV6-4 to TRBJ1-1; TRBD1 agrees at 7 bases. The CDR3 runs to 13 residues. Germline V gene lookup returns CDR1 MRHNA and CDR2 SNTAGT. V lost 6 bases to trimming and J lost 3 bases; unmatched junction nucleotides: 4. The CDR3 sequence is CASRRTGDTEAFF. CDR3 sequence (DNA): TGTGCCAGCAGGAGAACAGGGGACACTGAAGCTTTCTTT.

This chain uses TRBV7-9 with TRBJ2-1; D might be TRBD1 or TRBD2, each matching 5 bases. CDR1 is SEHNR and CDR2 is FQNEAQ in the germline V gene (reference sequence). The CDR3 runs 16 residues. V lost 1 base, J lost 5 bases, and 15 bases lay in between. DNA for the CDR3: TGTGCCAGCAGCTTAGGGGGGTCCGTGGGGGACAATGAGCAGTTCTTC. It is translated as CASSLGGSVGDNEQFF.

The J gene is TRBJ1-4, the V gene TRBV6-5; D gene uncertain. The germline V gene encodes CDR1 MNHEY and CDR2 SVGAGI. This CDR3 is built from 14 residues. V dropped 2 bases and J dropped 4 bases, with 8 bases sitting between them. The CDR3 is CASSYRHLNEKLFF. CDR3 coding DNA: TGTGCCAGCAGTTACAGGCACCTTAATGAAAAACTGTTTTTT.

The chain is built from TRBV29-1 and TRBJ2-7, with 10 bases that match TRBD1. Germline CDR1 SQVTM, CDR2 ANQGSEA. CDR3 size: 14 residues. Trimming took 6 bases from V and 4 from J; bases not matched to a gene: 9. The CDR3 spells CSVSDRDRGYEQYF. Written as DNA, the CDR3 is TGCAGCGTGAGTGACCGGGACAGGGGATACGAGCAGTACTTC.

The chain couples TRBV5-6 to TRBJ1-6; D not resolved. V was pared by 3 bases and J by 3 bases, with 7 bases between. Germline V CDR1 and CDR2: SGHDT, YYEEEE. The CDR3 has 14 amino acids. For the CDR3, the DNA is TGTGCCAGCAGCTCTAGGCTCTATAATTCACCCCTCCACTTT. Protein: CASSSRLYNSPLHF.

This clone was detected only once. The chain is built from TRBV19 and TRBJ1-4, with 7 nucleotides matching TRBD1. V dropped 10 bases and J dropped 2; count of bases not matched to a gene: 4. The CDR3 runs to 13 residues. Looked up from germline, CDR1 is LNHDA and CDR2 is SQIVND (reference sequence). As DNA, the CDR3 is TGTGCCACCACGGGACAGACTAATGAAAAACTGTTTTTT. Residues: CATTGQTNEKLFF.

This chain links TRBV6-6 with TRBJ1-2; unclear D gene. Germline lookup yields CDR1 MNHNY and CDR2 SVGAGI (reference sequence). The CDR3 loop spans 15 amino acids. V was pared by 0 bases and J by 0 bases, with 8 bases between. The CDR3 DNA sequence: TGTGCCAGCAGTTACTCGAGGGATGCTAACTATGGCTACACCTTC. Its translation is CASSYSRDANYGYTF.

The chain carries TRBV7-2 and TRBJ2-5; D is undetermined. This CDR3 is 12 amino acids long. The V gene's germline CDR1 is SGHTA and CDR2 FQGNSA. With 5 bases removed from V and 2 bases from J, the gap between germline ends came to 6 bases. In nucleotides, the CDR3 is TGTGCCAGCAGCCTTCAGCAAGAGACCCAGTACTTC. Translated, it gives CASSLQQETQYF.

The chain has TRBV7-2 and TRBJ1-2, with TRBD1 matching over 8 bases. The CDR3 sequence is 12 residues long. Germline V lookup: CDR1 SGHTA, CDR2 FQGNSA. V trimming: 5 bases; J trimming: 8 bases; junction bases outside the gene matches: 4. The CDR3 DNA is TGTGCCAGCAGCCTTCGGACAGGGGGCTACACCTTC. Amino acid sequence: CASSLRTGGYTF.

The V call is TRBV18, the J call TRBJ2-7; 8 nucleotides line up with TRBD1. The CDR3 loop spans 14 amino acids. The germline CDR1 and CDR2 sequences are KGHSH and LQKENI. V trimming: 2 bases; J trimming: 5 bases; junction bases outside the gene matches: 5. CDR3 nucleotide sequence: TGTGCCAGCTCACCATCCCGGGACAGGCACGAGCAGTACGTC. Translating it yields CASSPSRDRHEQYV.

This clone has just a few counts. DNA for the CDR3: TGTGCCAGCAGCTTTAGGGGGACTGAAGCTTTCTTT. Residues: CASSFRGTEAFF. The rearrangement uses TRBV11-2 and TRBJ1-1; D possibly corresponds to TRBD1 (6 bases). V lost 3 bases and J 5 bases, leaving 7 bases between the germline ends. CDR3 length: 12 residues. The germline V gene has CDR1 SGHAT and CDR2 FQNNGV.

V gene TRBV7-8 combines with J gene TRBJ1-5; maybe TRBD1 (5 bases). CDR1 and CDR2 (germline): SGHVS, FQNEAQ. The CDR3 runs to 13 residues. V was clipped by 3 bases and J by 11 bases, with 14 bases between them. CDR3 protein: CASSLSGGGSQHF. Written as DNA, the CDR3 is TGTGCCAGCAGCTTGTCGGGGGGAGGGTCCCAGCATTTT. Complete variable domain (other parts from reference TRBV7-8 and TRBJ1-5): GAGVSQSPRYKVAKRGQDVALRCDPISGHVSLFWYQQALGQGPEFLTYFQNEAQLDKSGLPSDRFFAERPEGSVSTLKIQRTQQEDSAVYLCASSLSGGGSQHFGDGTRLSIL.

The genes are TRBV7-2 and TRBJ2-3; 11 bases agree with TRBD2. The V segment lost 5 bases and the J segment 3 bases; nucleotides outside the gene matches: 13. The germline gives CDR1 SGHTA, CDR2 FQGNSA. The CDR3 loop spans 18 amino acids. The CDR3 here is CASSPSGYSGGGTDTQYF. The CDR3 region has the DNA TGTGCCAGCAGCCCTAGTGGTTATAGCGGGGGGGGAACAGATACGCAGTATTTT. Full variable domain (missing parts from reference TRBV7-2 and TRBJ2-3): GAGVSQSPSNKVTEKGKDVELRCDPISGHTALYWYRQSLGQGLEFLIYFQGNSAPDKSGLPSDRFSAERTGGSVSTLTIQRTQQEDSAVYLCASSPSGYSGGGTDTQYFGPGTRLTVL.

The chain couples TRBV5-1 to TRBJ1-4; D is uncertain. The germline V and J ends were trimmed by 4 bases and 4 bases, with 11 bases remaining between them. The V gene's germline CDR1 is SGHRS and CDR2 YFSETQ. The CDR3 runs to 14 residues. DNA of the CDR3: TGCGCCAGCAGCCCTCGGCCGAATAATGAAAAACTGTTTTTT. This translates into CASSPRPNNEKLFF.

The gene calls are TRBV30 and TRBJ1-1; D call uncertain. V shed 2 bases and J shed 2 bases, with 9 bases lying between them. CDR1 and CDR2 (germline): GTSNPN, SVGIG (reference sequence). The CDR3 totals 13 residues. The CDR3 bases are TGTGCCTGGAGTCCGACGAGAAACACTGAAGCTTTCTTT. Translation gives CAWSPTRNTEAFF.

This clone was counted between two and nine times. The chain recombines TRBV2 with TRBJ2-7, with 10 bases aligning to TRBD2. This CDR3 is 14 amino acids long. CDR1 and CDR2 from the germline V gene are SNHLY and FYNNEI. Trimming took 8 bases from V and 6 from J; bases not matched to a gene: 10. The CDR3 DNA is TGTGCCAGCGCACCACAACTAGCGGGGCTCGAGCAGTACGTC. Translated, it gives CASAPQLAGLEQYV.

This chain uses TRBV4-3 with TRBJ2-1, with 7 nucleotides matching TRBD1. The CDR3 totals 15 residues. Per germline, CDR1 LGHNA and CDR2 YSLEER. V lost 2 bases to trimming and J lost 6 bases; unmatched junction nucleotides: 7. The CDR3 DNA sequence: TGCGCCAGCAGCCAAAAGGACAGGCGGTTCAATGAGCAGTTCTTC. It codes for CASSQKDRRFNEQFF.

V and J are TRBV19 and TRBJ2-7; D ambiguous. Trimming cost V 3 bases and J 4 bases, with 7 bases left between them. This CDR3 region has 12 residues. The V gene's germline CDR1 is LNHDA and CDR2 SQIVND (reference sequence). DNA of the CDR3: TGTGCCAGTAGTATCCGCCAATACGAGCAGTACGTC. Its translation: CASSIRQYEQYV.

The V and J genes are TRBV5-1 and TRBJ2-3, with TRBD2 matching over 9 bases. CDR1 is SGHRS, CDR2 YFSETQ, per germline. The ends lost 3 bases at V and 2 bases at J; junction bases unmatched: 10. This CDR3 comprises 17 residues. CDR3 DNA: TGCGCCAGCAGCTCCCGTTCTGTAGCGGGGGCCACAGATACGCAGTATTTT. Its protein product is CASSSRSVAGATDTQYF. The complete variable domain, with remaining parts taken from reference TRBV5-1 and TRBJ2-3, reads KAGVTQTPRYLIKTRGQQVTLSCSPISGHRSVSWYQQTPGQGLQFLFEYFSETQRNKGNFPGRFSGRQFSNSRSEMNVSTLELGDSALYLCASSSRSVAGATDTQYFGPGTRLTVL.

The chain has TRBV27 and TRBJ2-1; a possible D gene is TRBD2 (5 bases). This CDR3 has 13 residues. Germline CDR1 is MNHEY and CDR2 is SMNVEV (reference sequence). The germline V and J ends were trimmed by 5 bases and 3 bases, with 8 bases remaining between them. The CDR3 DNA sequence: TGTGCCAGCAGTGCCCGGGACTACAATGAGCAGTTCTTC. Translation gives CASSARDYNEQFF.

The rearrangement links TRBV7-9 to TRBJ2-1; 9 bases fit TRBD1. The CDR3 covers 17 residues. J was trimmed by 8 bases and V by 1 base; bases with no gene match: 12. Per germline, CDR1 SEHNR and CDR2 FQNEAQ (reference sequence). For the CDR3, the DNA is TGTGCCAGCAGCTTAGGAATCACAGGGGGCTACGTCGATGAGCAGTTCTTC. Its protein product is CASSLGITGGYVDEQFF.

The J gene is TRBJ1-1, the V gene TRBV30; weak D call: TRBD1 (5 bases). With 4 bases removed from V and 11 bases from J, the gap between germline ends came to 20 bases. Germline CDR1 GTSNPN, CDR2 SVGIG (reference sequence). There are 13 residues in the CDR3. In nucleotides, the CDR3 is TGTGCCTGGACCGTAGGAGGGGCCGACGATGCTTTCTTT. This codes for CAWTVGGADDAFF.

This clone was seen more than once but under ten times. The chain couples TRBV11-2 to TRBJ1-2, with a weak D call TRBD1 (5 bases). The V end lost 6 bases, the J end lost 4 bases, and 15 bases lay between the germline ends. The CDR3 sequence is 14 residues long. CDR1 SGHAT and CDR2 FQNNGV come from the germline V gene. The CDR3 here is CASSPNGGLYGYTF. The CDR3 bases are TGTGCCAGCAGTCCAAATGGGGGTCTCTATGGCTACACCTTC. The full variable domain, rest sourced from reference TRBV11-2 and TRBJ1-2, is EAGVAQSPRYKIIEKRQSVAFWCNPISGHATLYWYQQILGQGPKLLIQFQNNGVVDDSQLPKDRFSAERLKGVDSTLKIQPAKLEDSAVYLCASSPNGGLYGYTFGSGTRLTVV.

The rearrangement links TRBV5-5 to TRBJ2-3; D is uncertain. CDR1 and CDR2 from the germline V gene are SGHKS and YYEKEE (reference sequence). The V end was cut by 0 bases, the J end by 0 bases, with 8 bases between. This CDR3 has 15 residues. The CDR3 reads CASSLEGASTDTQYF. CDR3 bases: TGTGCCAGCAGCTTGGAAGGCGCTAGCACAGATACGCAGTATTTT.

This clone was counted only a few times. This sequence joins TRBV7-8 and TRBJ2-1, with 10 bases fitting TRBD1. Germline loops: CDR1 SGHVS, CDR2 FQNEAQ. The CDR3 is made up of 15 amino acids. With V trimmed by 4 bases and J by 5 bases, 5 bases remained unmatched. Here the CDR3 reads CASSSGDRGNNEQFF. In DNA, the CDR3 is TGTGCCAGCAGCTCCGGGGACAGGGGTAACAATGAGCAGTTCTTC.